This T cell receptor beta chain was sequenced during a study of vaccination and CD4 T cells after COVID-19. Points on this clonotype: Its antigen is undetermined.

Treatment denoted: 10-day PBMC culture with coronavirus spike peptide pools or control peptides (ViraFEST assay). CD4+ T cells that came from the unexposed donor were collected before the COVID-19 pandemic (2011-2018). The CDR3 runs 14 residues. Per the germline V gene, CDR1 is SGHRS and CDR2 is YFSETQ. Trimming stripped 0 bases from V and 0 bases from J, with 6 bases between. Cultured CD4+ T-cell DNA underwent Oncomine TCR Beta short-read sequencing. One entry per CDR3 protein results from TCRdb running MiXCR on the PCR reads. There are 4,000 to 5,000 distinct CDR3 sequences in the sample; approximately 35% occur only once, and 25% lies in the top ten.

This clonotype was obtained from a human donor in good health. Sequenced material: CD4+ T cells from blood, cultured in vitro. The chain employs TRBV5-1 and TRBJ1-1; D is uncertain. The CDR3 here is CASSLDSMNTEAFF. In nucleotides, the CDR3 is TGCGCCAGCAGCTTGGACAGCATGAACACTGAAGCTTTCTTT.